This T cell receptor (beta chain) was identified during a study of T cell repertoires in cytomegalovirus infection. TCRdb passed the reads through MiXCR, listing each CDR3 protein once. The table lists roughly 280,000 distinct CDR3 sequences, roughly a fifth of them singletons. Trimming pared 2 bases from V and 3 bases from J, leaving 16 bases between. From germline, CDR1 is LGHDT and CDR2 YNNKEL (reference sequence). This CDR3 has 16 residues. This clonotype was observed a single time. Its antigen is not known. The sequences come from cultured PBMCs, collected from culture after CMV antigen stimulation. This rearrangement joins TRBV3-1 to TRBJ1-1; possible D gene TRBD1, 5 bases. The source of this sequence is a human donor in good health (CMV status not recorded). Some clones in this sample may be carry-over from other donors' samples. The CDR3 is CASSQFSGTGDTEAFF. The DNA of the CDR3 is TGTGCCAGCAGCCAATTTTCCGGGACGGGAGACACTGAAGCTTTCTTT.